This entry describes one TCR beta chain. Its antigen is not identified. Generated by immunoSEQ multiplex PCR, the TCRdb table keeps only in-frame clones and is missing some. Of roughly 310,000 clones in the sample, roughly 90% were seen once. The data stem from a study of cytomegalovirus exposure and HLA in healthy donors. Study observations and caveats: A later analysis found first-cohort TCR clusters tended to co-occur in the 120 validation repertoires. Specific recognition of CMV antigens was confirmed in vitro for a few chains (all CMV-associated). Accounts indicate the classifier identified cytomegalovirus status with strong specificity and sensitivity.

Germline V gene sequence: CDR1 SGHNT, CDR2 YYREEE (reference sequence). The CDR3 runs to 13 residues. Trimming pared 2 bases from V and 4 bases from J, leaving 9 bases between. This TCR was sampled from a man aged 25-45 years in good health and CMV-seronegative. The chain recombines TRBV5-4 with TRBJ1-2, with D tentatively TRBD1 (6 bases). The source material was PBMCs. CDR3 sequence reads: CASSFGGAYGYTF. CDR3 DNA: TGTGCCAGCAGCTTTGGGGGCGCCTATGGCTACACCTTC.